This T cell receptor (beta chain) appears in the sequencing data of a study of blood T cell repertoires in COVID-19. Only in-frame clones appear in the TCRdb table, and some are missing; sequencing was by immunoSEQ multiplex PCR. The sample holds some 220,000 clones, around three quarters seen once. CDR3 size: 15 residues. Material: peripheral blood. The V gene is TRBV21-1, the J gene TRBJ2-3; the DNA was not compared with TRBD1, the D call given in the table. TRBV21-1 is designated a pseudogene. The TCR comes from a woman between 70 and 85 years old with acute or convalescent COVID-19. The CDR3 DNA sequence: TGTGCCAGCAGCAAACAGGTGACAGGGGCAGATACGCAGTATTTT. Translation gives CASSKQVTGADTQYF.